This TCR beta chain is from a study of T cells after somatic rescue of genetic block. The germline V gene encodes CDR1 LGHNA and CDR2 YNFKEQ. CDR3 length: 12 residues. V was shortened by 0 bases and J by 5 bases, with 4 bases between the two germline ends. Using immunoSEQ multiplex PCR, the repertoire was profiled, and TCRdb retains in-frame clones only, with some absent. The repertoire holds 68,000 or so clones, with 80% to 95% as singletons. The chain uses TRBV4-2 and TRBJ1-2; no reliable D call. Material: peripheral blood mononuclear cells (PBMCs). The sequence was collected from a man in his forties or fifties. The CDR3 nucleotides read TGTGCCAGCAGCCAAGACAGTTATGGCTACACCTTC. Translated: CASSQDSYGYTF.